This entry lists 14 T cell receptor beta chains sequenced from one sample in a study of breast tumors, draining lymph nodes, adjacent tissues. Breast cancer patients provided tissue from their axillary draining lymph nodes. TCRdb independently ran MiXCR on the multiplex PCR reads; one entry per CDR3 protein. The sample shows under 350,000 distinct CDR3 sequences, 30% of them seen only once. Material: axillary lymph node tissue. Receptors were obtained from a female donor with breast cancer. Some clones in this sample may be carry-over from other donors' samples.

On this clonotype: One base away lies a much larger clone, so this may be a sequencing read error. The chain couples TRBV3-1 to TRBJ2-5, with 9 bases fitting TRBD2. CDR1 is LGHDT, CDR2 YNNKEL, per germline (reference sequence). The CDR3 consists of 14 residues. Trimming removed 4 bases from V and 1 base from J; junction bases left unmatched: 1. This CDR3 is CASSRRGGQETQYF. CDR3 in DNA: TGTGCCAGCAGCCGGCGGGGGGGCCAAGAGACCCAGTACTTC.

About this clonotype itself: At one of its ends the junction is not consistent with the germline gene, which may arise from a read error. In DNA, the CDR3 is TGTGCCAGCGGGGACGCAGGGGGAATGAGTGAGCAGCTCTTC. Translation: CASGDAGGMSEQLF. The rearrangement joins TRBV9 to TRBJ2-1; 7 bases fit TRBD1. This CDR3 spans 14 amino acids. CDR1 SGDLS and CDR2 YYNGEE come from the germline V gene.

As for this clonotype: A much larger clone lies one base from this, so it may be a read error. V gene TRBV19 combines with J gene TRBJ1-2, with unresolved D. Germline CDR1 reads LNHDA; CDR2 reads SQIVND (reference sequence). The CDR3 contains 13 residues. CDR3 DNA sequence: TGTGCCAGTAGTGGGAAGACTTTCTATGGCTACGCCTTC. It yields the protein CASSGKTFYGYAF.

The V call is TRBV9, the J call TRBJ2-3; either TRBD1 or TRBD2 may supply D (6 bases each). The CDR3 totals 16 residues. Per germline, CDR1 SGDLS and CDR2 YYNGEE. The V gene lost 0 bases and the J gene lost 3 bases, with 14 bases spanning the gap. The CDR3 spells CASSVVEGGGTDTQYF. The CDR3 bases are TGTGCCAGCAGCGTAGTGGAGGGGGGCGGGACAGATACGCAGTATTTT.

This clonotype was recorded many times. This chain connects TRBV19 to TRBJ2-3; 11 nucleotides match TRBD2. CDR1 and CDR2 from the germline V gene are LNHDA and SQIVND (reference sequence). V lost 8 bases and J lost 1; bases outside the gene matches: 11. CDR3 size: 17 residues. The CDR3 DNA reads as TGTGCCAGTTCCGGGACTAGCGGCGGACGGGGCACAGATACGCAGTATTTT. Protein product: CASSGTSGGRGTDTQYF. Variable domain in full (rest from reference TRBV19 and TRBJ2-3): DGGITQSPKYLFRKEGQNVTLSCEQNLNHDAMYWYRQDPGQGLRLIYYSQIVNDFQKGDIAEGYSVSREKKESFPLTVTSAQKNPTAFYLCASSGTSGGRGTDTQYFGPGTRLTVL.

This clonotype showed up just a few times. This chain uses TRBV3-1 with TRBJ2-7; no clear D. CDR3 size: 16 residues. Germline assignment: CDR1 LGHDT and CDR2 YNNKEL (reference sequence). V was cut by 0 bases and J by 8 bases, with 20 bases left in between. The CDR3 nucleotides read TGTGCCAGCAGCCAAGATCTGGACCCTAGGGTTCGGAAGCAGTACTTC. It encodes CASSQDLDPRVRKQYF.

This clonotype was counted only a few times. The rearrangement joins TRBV3-1 to TRBJ2-1; 9 positions match TRBD2. The V and J ends lost 6 bases and 8 bases, in that order; junction bases with no gene match: 5. Germline CDR1 reads LGHDT; CDR2 reads YNNKEL (reference sequence). The CDR3 spans 13 residues. CDR3 in DNA: TGTGCCAGCAGTCGAGCGGGAGGCGATGAGCAGTTCTTC. Translating it yields CASSRAGGDEQFF.

This clonotype was seen many times. The chain carries TRBV20-1 and TRBJ1-2; weak D call: TRBD1 (5 bases). V lost 4 bases and J lost 7, with 19 bases in between. The CDR3 extends over 14 amino acids. Germline V gene lookup returns CDR1 DFQATT and CDR2 SNEGSKA (reference sequence). CDR3 coding DNA: TGCAGTGCTAACCTCCACCGAGGGGATAGTGGCTACACCTTC. It yields the protein CSANLHRGDSGYTF.

This clonotype was detected ten times or more. This sequence joins TRBV9 and TRBJ1-4; weak D call: TRBD1 (6 bases). Trimming stripped 0 bases from V and 0 bases from J, with 12 bases between. In germline, CDR1 is SGDLS, CDR2 YYNGEE. This CDR3 spans 17 amino acids. The chain's CDR3 is CASSVGAGQATNEKLFF. The CDR3 region has the DNA TGTGCCAGCAGCGTAGGAGCGGGACAAGCAACTAATGAAAAACTGTTTTTT.

This clonotype was seen ten or more times. The rearrangement links TRBV12-3 or TRBV12-4 to TRBJ2-2; 10 bases map to TRBD2. CDR3 length equals 14 residues. The junction had 6 bases not matched to a gene; V was cut back by 7 bases and J by 7 bases. The CDR3 coding sequence is TGTGCCAGCACCCTAGCGGGAGTTGGCGGGGAGCTGTTTTTT. Encoded protein: CASTLAGVGGELFF.

This clonotype was found a few times. The chain employs TRBV30 and TRBJ2-5; 10 positions match TRBD2. Trimming at V came to 5 bases and at J to 5 bases, leaving 8 bases not matched to a gene. The CDR3 is 14 residues long. From germline, CDR1 is GTSNPN and CDR2 SVGIG (reference sequence). The CDR3 here is CAWALAGVGETQYF. CDR3 coding DNA: TGTGCCTGGGCGCTAGCGGGAGTGGGGGAGACCCAGTACTTC.

This clonotype occurred many times. The chain links TRBV7-9 to TRBJ2-3, with TRBD2 matching 9 bases. CDR3 length: 13 amino acids. Germline CDR1 is SEHNR and CDR2 is FQNEAQ (reference sequence). V dropped 5 bases and J dropped 6; count of bases not matched to a gene: 3. CDR3 coding DNA: TGTGCCAGCAGCGCAGGACTAGCGGATACGCAGTATTTT. Amino acids: CASSAGLADTQYF.

This clonotype was picked up many times. This chain joins TRBV6-5 and TRBJ2-1, with TRBD2 matching over 13 bases. The CDR3 is 15 residues long. Germline loops: CDR1 MNHEY, CDR2 SVGAGI. V gave up 5 bases and J gave up 6 bases; unmatched junction bases: 4. The CDR3 DNA is TGTGCCAGCAGTCAGACTAGCGGGAGGTTCAATGAGCAGTTCTTC. It is translated as CASSQTSGRFNEQFF.

Concerning this clonotype: This is likely a read error, given that the CDR3 carries no conserved phenylalanine or tryptophan at its end. Because the CDR3's place on the DNA is in doubt, the DNA is left out and the CDR3 is given as listed by TCRdb. The V and J genes are TRBV11-2 and TRBJ2-3; the table's D call TRBD2 went unverified against the DNA. Ends included, the CDR3 has 12 residues. Germline V gene data show CDR1 as SGHAT and CDR2 as FQNNGV. The CDR3 loop is CAGSGGLAGEYL.